A single sample gave rise to the 11 T cell receptor beta chains below, sequenced in a study of blood T cells in healthy people across ages. PCR was performed a second time for about 7 to 12 cycles using a sample-barcoded 5' primer and a J-beta primer mix. TCRdb passed the 5' RACE reads through MiXCR, listing each CDR3 protein once. The table records just over 1 million distinct CDR3 sequences, 40% to 45% of them present only once. The sample comprised blood. The source of these receptors is a woman aged 55-70 years in good health.

This clonotype was seen only a few times. V gene TRBV3-1 combines with J gene TRBJ1-5; no reliable D call. CDR1 is LGHDT, CDR2 YNNKEL, per germline (reference sequence). V lost 5 bases and J 5 bases, leaving 19 bases between the germline ends. This CDR3 is 16 amino acids long. The CDR3 DNA sequence: TGTGCCAGCAGCTATTGGTCCCAATCCCCCCATCAGCCCCAGCATTTT. This gives the protein CASSYWSQSPHQPQHF.

The rearrangement uses TRBV2 and TRBJ1-1; 7 bases fit TRBD1. J lost 0 bases, V lost 6 bases, and 10 bases had no gene match. This CDR3 contains 16 residues. CDR1 SNHLY and CDR2 FYNNEI come from the germline V gene. The CDR3 protein is CASSTDPGQMNTEAFF. The CDR3 DNA sequence: TGTGCCAGCAGCACTGATCCGGGACAGATGAACACTGAAGCTTTCTTT.

This clonotype was observed many times. The rearrangement uses TRBV9 and TRBJ2-1, with 7 bases lining up with TRBD2. The CDR3 runs 15 residues. V lost 0 bases and J lost 4; bases outside the gene matches: 4. Germline V gene data show CDR1 as SGDLS and CDR2 as YYNGEE. CDR3 sequence reads: CASSVGAGAYNEQFF. CDR3 coding DNA: TGTGCCAGCAGCGTAGGCGCGGGAGCTTACAATGAGCAGTTCTTC.

The chain is built from TRBV12-3 or TRBV12-4 and TRBJ2-5, with TRBD2 matching over 10 bases. The CDR3 is 14 amino acids. Trimming took 6 bases from V and 6 from J; bases not matched to a gene: 7. In DNA, the CDR3 is TGTGCCAGCAGAGATAGCGGGAGGCGAAAGACCCAGTACTTC. It yields the protein CASRDSGRRKTQYF.

The chain is built from TRBV5-1 and TRBJ1-1; D is undetermined. Trimming took off 4 bases at V and 4 bases at J, with 14 bases between the two ends. This CDR3 comprises 14 residues. CDR1 and CDR2 (germline): SGHRS, YFSETQ. CDR3 sequence reads: CASSAGNPFTEAFF. The CDR3 nucleotides read TGCGCCAGCAGCGCGGGAAATCCATTCACTGAAGCTTTCTTT.

The chain recombines TRBV6-1 with TRBJ1-2; no reliable D call. The CDR3 contains 15 residues. V was pared by 1 base and J by 4 bases, with 13 bases between. Germline values: CDR1 MNHNS, CDR2 SASEGT. CDR3 DNA: TGTGCCAGCAGTGAAGGCCTCCAGAGAACCTATGGCTACACCTTC. Amino acid sequence: CASSEGLQRTYGYTF.

The chain carries TRBV7-2 and TRBJ2-5; D is unclear. The J call may be incorrect, as the DNA end agrees better with TRBJ2-7. The CDR3 is 14 amino acids. CDR1 is SGHTA, CDR2 FQGNSA, per germline. Here the CDR3 DNA reads TGTGCCAGCAGTCTAGGCGGCAGCCTAGACGAGCAGTACTTC. It encodes CASSLGGSLDEQYF.

This clonotype showed up just a few times. J is TRBJ2-1 and V is TRBV27; 11 nucleotides align to TRBD2. Germline values: CDR1 MNHEY, CDR2 SMNVEV (reference sequence). V shed 5 bases and J 4 bases; nucleotides not matched to a gene: 7. The CDR3 loop spans 16 amino acids. This chain's CDR3 is CASSPLTSGRYNEQFF. The CDR3 region has the DNA TGTGCCAGCAGTCCCCTCACTAGCGGGAGATACAATGAGCAGTTCTTC.

This chain links TRBV5-6 with TRBJ1-1, with D maybe TRBD1 (5 bases). Germline V lookup: CDR1 SGHDT, CDR2 YYEEEE. The CDR3 extends over 14 amino acids. Trimming took off 3 bases at V and 3 bases at J, with 12 bases between the two ends. The CDR3 DNA sequence: TGTGCCAGCAGCTCCTTCACCAGGGACACTGAAGCTTTCTTT. As protein: CASSSFTRDTEAFF. The whole variable domain, remainder taken from reference TRBV5-6 and TRBJ1-1, is DAGVTQSPTHLIKTRGQQVTLRCSPKSGHDTVSWYQQALGQGPQFIFQYYEEEERQRGNFPDRFSGHQFPNYSSELNVNALLLGDSALYLCASSSFTRDTEAFFGQGTRLTVV.

This chain uses TRBV7-2 with TRBJ2-5; D gene uncertain. Germline CDR1 SGHTA, CDR2 FQGNSA. CDR3 length: 12 residues. V was trimmed by 4 bases and J by 7 bases, leaving 10 bases between them. The CDR3 loop reads CASSSSSPTQYF. The CDR3 nucleotides are TGTGCCAGCAGCTCCTCTTCCCCGACCCAGTACTTC.

The chain uses TRBV4-1 and TRBJ2-2, with D possibly matching TRBD2 (5 bases). Germline CDR1 reads MGHRA; CDR2 reads YSYEKL. CDR3 size: 13 residues. The V and J ends lost 7 bases and 7 bases respectively, with 13 bases between them. The CDR3 DNA follows: TGCGCCAGCAACGGGGAGACGGGCGGGGAGCTGTTTTTT. Translating it yields CASNGETGGELFF.